Described below is a single T cell receptor (beta chain) sequence and its context. The data were taken from a study of blood T cell repertoires in COVID-19. The CDR3 extends over 13 amino acids. The germline V and J ends were trimmed by 5 bases and 5 bases, with 12 bases remaining between them. Germline CDR1 is LGHDT and CDR2 is YNNKEL (reference sequence). Clones were sequenced by immunoSEQ multiplex PCR, and TCRdb holds only the in-frame ones, with some missing. The sample records some 280,000 clones, around 85% being singletons. The sample consisted of peripheral blood. The TCR comes from a woman aged 50 to 65 with active or convalescent COVID-19. The genes are TRBV3-1 (or the pseudogene TRBV3-2) and TRBJ1-2, with unresolved D. The CDR3 nucleotides read TGTGCCAGCAGCACGCACCCGGAGTATGGCTACACCTTC. The encoded protein is CASSTHPEYGYTF.